This TCR beta chain was sequenced during a study of shared clonotypes between healthy human individuals (dated by TCRdb to 2020 to 2022). A note on the overall study: The cohort included three men and a couple of women between 18 and 49 years of age. Each donor's leukapheresis produced roughly between roughly 0.9 and 9 billion PBMCs. To increase sequencing depth and limit assay-specific biases, different laboratories used diverse techniques to prepare libraries and sequence TCR repertoires. Per donor, three plates each were used for CD4 naive and CD4 memory, two for CD8 naive, and one for CD8 memory. Blood TCR repertoires of about 5 healthy adults were deeply sequenced to estimate repertoire size and the extent of clonotype sharing between individuals. What the study reported, not specific to this receptor: Across four donors, around 5.4% of naive CD4, approximately 3.6% of naive CD8, about 2% of memory CD4, and 0.4% to 0.45% of memory CD8 clonotypes were shared. Rarefaction of sorted-subset datasets indicated incomplete sequencing despite the large sequencing depth. Estimated clonotype richness was generally larger for naive than for memory subsets. Clonotypes shared by all four sorted-subset donors showed higher generation probabilities than non-shared clonotypes. Because the study included a small number of donors, the genetic and exposure-history diversity represented was limited. Based on pairwise subsampling, the degree of clonotype sharing among donors was expected to be affected by sequencing depth. Sampling was restricted to blood, and TCR repertoires in tissues likely differ from the TCR repertoires found in blood.

Using the deep immunoSEQ assay, TCR CDR3 regions were amplified from genomic DNA by multiplex PCR. Extracted genomic DNA from each cell subset was distributed evenly across all wells of several immunoSEQ 96-well plates, and each plate was treated as a replicate. For sorted subsets, each replicate PCR was loaded with about 200 ng genomic DNA, equivalent to some 31,000 T cell genomes. Purified libraries were quantified with a Qubit 3.0 fluorometer, sized on a Bioanalyzer 2100, and re-quantified with the KAPA Library Quantification kit. Each immunoSEQ 96-well plate was sequenced on its own single-read 150-cycle Illumina NextSeq 550 flow cell. The paper's processing steps were these. The immunoSEQ output contained only junctional sequences without quality scores, so filtering could not match that applied to full-length reads. Sequences were annotated with PyIR, a Python wrapper for IgBLAST v1.9, using IMGT germline references to assign V/J genes and CDR3. Reads were filtered out if the reads had weak V/J assignments (E-value above 1e-6), no CDR3, stop codons, out-of-frame junctions, or ambiguous translated residues. V3J clonotypes were defined as sequences sharing an identical inferred V gene, J gene, and CDR3 amino acid sequence. The percentage overlap between two repertoires was calculated by dividing the number of shared unique clonotypes by the size of the smaller repertoire. RTK rarefaction, the Chao1 estimator, and Recon v2.1 estimates of unobserved clonotypes were used to assess repertoire richness. OLGA was used to compute generation probabilities for all TCRbeta clonotypes that the gDNA method yielded from a handful of donors. TCRdb limited this immuneACCESS table to in-frame rearrangements with V and J called. A share of clones is missing; checked studies link under half to unresolved V genes, and the rest is unexplained. V, J and clone size were drawn from that table, and D and trimming were deduced from the DNA. The sample table records some 2.1 million clones; over 85% of these occur just once. The ten largest clonotypes hold around 1.1% of the sample.

CD8 naive samples were CD45RO-negative cells positively selected for CCR7, giving a CD45RA+CCR7+ population that excluded TemRA cells. The donors were healthy, HIV-negative adults with no recently reported acute infections or vaccinations. Only Caucasian adults living in Nashville, Tennessee, USA were represented among the donors. Blood was collected by leukapheresis, and PBMCs were isolated by Ficoll-Histopaque density gradient centrifugation and then cryopreserved in liquid nitrogen vapor phase. Analytical flow cytometry was used to check the purity and quantity of each magnetically sorted T cell population. Genomic DNA was isolated from every sorted fraction and measured by UV absorbance on a Nanodrop 2000c. The V and J ends are trimmed by 1 base and 0 bases, leaving 10 bases between them. In the germline V gene, CDR1 corresponds to SGHNT and CDR2 to YENEEA. The CDR3 goes from the cysteine to the phenylalanine over 15 residues. Left in the record is the CDR3 DNA by itself, 45 bases read in frame from the first base.

In the case of this clone: Its antigen is still unknown. It has no much larger one-base neighbor in the sample; base qualities were not kept.

This receptor was taken from a man in his late teens or twenties in good health. Sequencing used naive CD8+ T cells sorted from blood. The cell subset or site label here, explained by the study, means: CD45RA+CCR7+. This chain joins TRBV11-3 to TRBJ2-7; matching of 5 bases hints at TRBD2 as the D gene. The nucleotides read TGTGCCAGCAGCTTAGGCCCGGGGAGCTCCTACGAGCAGTACTTC. Its translation is CASSLGPGSSYEQYF.